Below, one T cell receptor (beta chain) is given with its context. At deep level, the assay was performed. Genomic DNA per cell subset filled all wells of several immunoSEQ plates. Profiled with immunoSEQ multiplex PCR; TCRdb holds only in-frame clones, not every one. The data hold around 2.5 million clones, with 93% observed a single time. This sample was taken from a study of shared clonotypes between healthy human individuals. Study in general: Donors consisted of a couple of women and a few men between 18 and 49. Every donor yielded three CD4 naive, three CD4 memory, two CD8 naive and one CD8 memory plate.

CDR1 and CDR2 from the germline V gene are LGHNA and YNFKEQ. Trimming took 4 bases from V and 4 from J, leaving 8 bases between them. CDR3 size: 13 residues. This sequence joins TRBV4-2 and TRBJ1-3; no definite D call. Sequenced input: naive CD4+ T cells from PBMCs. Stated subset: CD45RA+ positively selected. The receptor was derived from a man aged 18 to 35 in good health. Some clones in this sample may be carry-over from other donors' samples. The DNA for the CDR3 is TGTGCCAGCAGCCCCGCAGCAGGAAACACCATATATTTT. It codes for CASSPAAGNTIYF.